This T cell receptor (beta chain) was obtained from a study of blood T cell repertoires in COVID-19. Authors' data handling: Researchers report that nucleated cell counts were estimated from reference gene primer amplification. Assay: immunoSEQ multiplex PCR; the TCRdb copy retains only in-frame clones and omits some. For V, J and clone size, that table is used; D and trimming come from the DNA. This sample has approximately 180,000 clones; 70% to 80% occur once, and the top ten carry 17%. This receptor was obtained from a woman aged 45-65 years who had recovered from COVID-19. Material: PBMCs or T cells enriched from blood (not recorded which).

Here the CDR3 DNA reads TGCAGCGTCCAGAACTACAATGAGCAGTTCTTC. Amino acid sequence: CSVQNYNEQFF. The chain couples TRBV29-1 to TRBJ2-1; D call uncertain. Germline assignment: CDR1 SQVTM and CDR2 ANQGSEA. Trimming cost V 6 bases and J 3 bases, with 6 bases left between them. This CDR3 comprises 11 residues.